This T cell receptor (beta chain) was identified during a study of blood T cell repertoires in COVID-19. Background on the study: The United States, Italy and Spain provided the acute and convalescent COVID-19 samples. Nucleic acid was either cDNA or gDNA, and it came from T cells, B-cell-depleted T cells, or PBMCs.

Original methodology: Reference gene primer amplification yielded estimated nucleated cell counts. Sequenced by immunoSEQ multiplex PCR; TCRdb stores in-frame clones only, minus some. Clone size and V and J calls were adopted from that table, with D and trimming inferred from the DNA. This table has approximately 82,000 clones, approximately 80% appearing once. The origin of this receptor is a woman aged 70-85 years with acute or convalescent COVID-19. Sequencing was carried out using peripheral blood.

CDR3 region: CASSFSVNTEAFF. DNA for the CDR3: TGTGCCAGCAGCTTCTCCGTAAACACTGAAGCTTTCTTT. The gene calls are TRBV11-3 and TRBJ1-1, with no clear D. This CDR3 spans 13 amino acids. The V gene lost 3 bases and the J gene lost 2 bases, with 7 bases spanning the gap. Germline loops: CDR1 SGHNT, CDR2 YENEEA.